This entry concerns a single TCR beta chain. Its target is unknown. The data originate from a study of T cell repertoires in cytomegalovirus infection. Study-wide background: Public TCR beta signatures marked donors with CMV infection and the matching HLA. General observations from the study: HLA-C-restricted CMV clonotypes gave the most frequent clonotype in two of eight donors. Of the TCR beta families, the public ones yielded a cumulative frequency that identified carriers of CMV plus the relevant HLA.

MiXCR, applied by TCRdb to the reads, yields one record per CDR3 protein. In the table there are around 490,000 distinct CDR3 sequences, 26% of which are singletons. This CDR3 comprises 15 residues. Germline CDR1 and CDR2: SEHNR and FQNEAQ (reference sequence). The J segment lost 8 bases and the V segment lost 5 bases, leaving 10 bases of the junction unmatched. The material sequenced was PBMCs. This sequence originates from a human donor in good health (CMV status not recorded). Some clones in this sample may be carry-over from other donors' samples. The chain employs TRBV7-9 and TRBJ1-4; 8 nucleotides line up with TRBD1. CDR3 sequence (DNA): TGTGCCAGCAGCCCCGTCACAGGGGGTCGAGAAAAACTGTTTTTT. This gives the protein CASSPVTGGREKLFF.